The 2 T cell receptor beta chains presented below share a single source sample, sequenced in a study of CXCR3-negative and CXCR3-positive naive CD8 T cells. Findings and limits, study-wide: TRB CDR3s of CXCR3-positive naive cells were more hydrophobic than those of CXCR3-negative naive cells.

Antigen specificity for these receptors is unknown. UMI-labeled TRB cDNA libraries were prepared by 5' RACE. TCRdb reprocessed the 5' RACE reads, with one entry per CDR3 protein and no DNA. Its listing shows about 98,000 distinct CDR3 sequences. Sequences were obtained from naive CXCR3+ CD8+ T cells from blood. Documented subset: CD45RO-CCR7+CD27+CD95- naive CD8+ T cells expressing CXCR3 (TNR3+). The origin of the receptors is a human donor in good health. Some clones in this sample may be carry-over from other donors' samples.

The chain carries TRBV12-3 or TRBV12-4 and TRBJ2-1; TCRdb lists TRBD1, though no DNA is available to test this call. CDR3 length: 14 residues. CDR3 in amino acids: CASSLGTHYNEQFF.

The V call is TRBV15, the J call TRBJ2-1; without DNA, the TCRdb call of TRBD2 cannot be checked. Germline V CDR1 and CDR2: LNHNV, YYDKDF (reference sequence). The CDR3 has 15 residues. CDR3 protein: CATSRDREANNEQFF.